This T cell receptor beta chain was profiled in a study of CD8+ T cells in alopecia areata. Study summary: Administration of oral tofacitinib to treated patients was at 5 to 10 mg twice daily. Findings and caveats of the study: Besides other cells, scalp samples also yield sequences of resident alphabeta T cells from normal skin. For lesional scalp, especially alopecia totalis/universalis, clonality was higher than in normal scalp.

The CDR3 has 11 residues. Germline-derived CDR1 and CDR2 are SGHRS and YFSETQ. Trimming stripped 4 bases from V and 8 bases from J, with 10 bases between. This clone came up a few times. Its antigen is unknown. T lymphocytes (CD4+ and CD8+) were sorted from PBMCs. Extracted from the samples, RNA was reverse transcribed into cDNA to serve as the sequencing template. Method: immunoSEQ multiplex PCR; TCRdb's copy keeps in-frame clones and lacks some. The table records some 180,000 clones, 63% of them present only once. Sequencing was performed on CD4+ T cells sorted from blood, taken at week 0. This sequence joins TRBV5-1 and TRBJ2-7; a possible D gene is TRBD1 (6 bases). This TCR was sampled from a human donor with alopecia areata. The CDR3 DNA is TGCGCCAGCAGCCTACAGGGACAGCAGTACTTC. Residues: CASSLQGQQYF.